This entry is about one TCR beta chain. This PCR relied on a set of 60 Vbeta primers and 13 Jbeta primers. Sequencing used immunoSEQ multiplex PCR; TCRdb keeps in-frame clones, though not all of them. The sample gives some 88,000 clones, over 55% of which show up once; approximately 16% is in the top ten. This specimen belongs to a study of cytomegalovirus exposure and HLA in healthy donors. Trimming left V 2 bases short and J 3 bases short, with 4 bases between. This CDR3 spans 12 amino acids. Germline loops: CDR1 LNHDA, CDR2 SQIVND (reference sequence). The TCR originated in a woman younger than 35 in good health and CMV-seropositive. Source material: PBMCs. The chain recombines TRBV19 with TRBJ1-1; no reliable D call. The CDR3 loop is CASSIRDTEAFF. The CDR3 DNA reads as TGTGCCAGTAGTATACGTGACACTGAAGCTTTCTTT.